This T cell receptor beta chain was sequenced for a study of control samples from healthy donors and cancer patients. Some clones are missing from TCRdb's copy, which holds only in-frame ones; the method was immunoSEQ multiplex PCR. This table holds some 100,000 clones, more than 85% found once. CDR1 and CDR2 from the germline V gene are LGHDT and YNNKEL (reference sequence). Trimming removed 2 bases from V and 4 bases from J; junction bases left unmatched: 14. This CDR3 contains 18 residues. The chain is built from TRBV3-1 (or the pseudogene TRBV3-2) and TRBJ2-7, with 10 bases fitting TRBD1. Input material: blood. This clonotype originated in a man aged 30 to 45 in good health. The CDR3 sequence is CASSQQLDPGTGDYEQYF. In DNA form, the CDR3 reads TGTGCCAGCAGCCAACAATTAGACCCCGGGACAGGGGATTACGAGCAGTACTTC.